Listed below are T cell receptor beta chains from one sample, sequenced in a study of blood T cell repertoires in COVID-19. The table came from immunoSEQ multiplex PCR; TCRdb's copy has only in-frame clones and leaves some out. The table shows about 75,000 clones, with 84% occurring only once. Sequenced input: peripheral blood. These receptors all stem from a woman in her forties or fifties with acute or convalescent COVID-19. Both conserved end residues are trimmed from each CDR3.

v_call	j_call	cdr3_aa
TRBV6-5	TRBJ2-7	ASSYTGSYEQY
TRBV28	TRBJ1-1	ASSRREQAF
TRBV5-1	TRBJ2-2	ASSPGSIGGELF
TRBV7-2	TRBJ2-7	ATRLVGALEQY
TRBV19	TRBJ2-2	ASSIRTRDTGELF
TRBV11-2	TRBJ1-2	ASSAGINYGYT
TRBV6-5	TRBJ1-6	ASSTGQGNSPLH
TRBV6-2/TRBV6-3	TRBJ2-3	ASSYGGGGGSDTQY
TRBV5-4	TRBJ2-5	ASSFSAGLQETQY
TRBV2	TRBJ2-6	ASTDTPSGANVLT
TRBV7-3	TRBJ2-1	ASSQQVSDYNEQF
TRBV19	TRBJ2-1	ASNPWGETLI
TRBV19	TRBJ1-2	ASSETTGPGYT
TRBV12-3/TRBV12-4	TRBJ1-2	ASSLGQAVGYT
TRBV7-9	TRBJ2-3	ASSWGESSTDTQY
TRBV4-3	TRBJ2-3	ASSQDGLPTDTQY
TRBV5-5	TRBJ2-1	ASSLVAGVSNEQF
TRBV5-4	TRBJ2-1	ASSFGGGGSYNEQF
TRBV7-2	TRBJ2-7	ASSLRGAYEQY
TRBV29-1	TRBJ1-4	SVFRPSGEKLF
TRBV24-1	TRBJ2-1	ATMSGSGLYNEQF
TRBV5-4	TRBJ2-1	ASSLGLAGPGEQF
TRBV18	TRBJ1-1	ASFLDRANTEAF
TRBV12-3/TRBV12-4	TRBJ2-1	ASKADSPNEQF
TRBV6-5	TRBJ1-5	ASSLSGGYQPQH
TRBV6-5	TRBJ1-6	ASSTSGQGRPLH
TRBV10-3	TRBJ2-1	AIQGLEGNNEQF
TRBV9	TRBJ1-3	ASSVDPGTGPGNTIY
TRBV3-1/TRBV3-2	TRBJ2-2	ASSRRTSGSPGELF
TRBV10-3	TRBJ2-2	AISDSIAGASGGELF
TRBV19	TRBJ1-1	ASTRTGVDAF
TRBV30	TRBJ2-7	AWRQGTYEQY
TRBV4-3	TRBJ2-7	ASSQEARGSYEQY